This T cell receptor beta chain was sequenced for a study of CD8+CD57+ T cells in acquired aplastic anemia. CDR1 SGHAT and CDR2 FQNNGV come from the germline V gene. The CDR3 is made up of 13 amino acids. Trimming pared 4 bases from V and 5 bases from J, leaving 11 bases between. TCR beta VDJ and CDR3 profiling used genomic DNA as template. TCRdb reprocessed the reads via MiXCR and lists one record per CDR3 protein. The table records approximately 170,000 distinct CDR3 sequences, about 60% of them present only once. The V call is TRBV11-2, the J call TRBJ2-5; D might be TRBD2 (6 bases). Sample: sorted CD4+, CD8+, or CD8+CD57+ T cells (not recorded which) from PBMCs. The TCR originated in a human donor in good health. The CDR3 loop is CASSSPTSETQYF. CDR3 sequence (DNA): TGTGCCAGCAGCTCCCCGACTAGTGAGACCCAGTACTTC.